The 19 T cell receptor beta chains below were found in one sample sequenced in a study of T-cell memory formation after mild COVID-19. TCRdb re-called the 5' RACE reads through MiXCR, storing one row per CDR3 protein. The sample carries about 290,000 distinct CDR3 sequences, about a sixth recorded once. Sequenced sample: PBMCs or a T cell subset sorted from them (not recorded which). Every receptor here comes from a man younger than 35 who had mild COVID-19 (a few samples of this study predate the infection). Cell type and time point are not known.

This chain connects TRBV7-2 to TRBJ2-5; 13 positions match TRBD2. CDR3 length: 18 amino acids. The germline CDR1 and CDR2 sequences are SGHTA and FQGNSA. V lost 4 bases, J lost 4 bases, and 12 bases stayed unmatched. The DNA for the CDR3 is TGTGCCAGCAGCTCCAGCACTAGCGGGGGGGTTAGGCGAGAGACCCAGTACTTC. Translation gives CASSSSTSGGVRRETQYF. The full variable domain, completed using reference TRBV7-2 and TRBJ2-5, is GAGVSQSPSNKVTEKGKDVELRCDPISGHTALYWYRQSLGQGLEFLIYFQGNSAPDKSGLPSDRFSAERTGGSVSTLTIQRTQQEDSAVYLCASSSSTSGGVRRETQYFGPGTRLLVL.

This clonotype was seen many times. The V call is TRBV12-3 or TRBV12-4, the J call TRBJ1-5, with D perhaps matching TRBD1 (6 bases). The length of the CDR3 is 13 residues. V was cut by 4 bases and J by 5 bases, with 9 bases left in between. CDR3 bases: TGTGCCAGCAGTTACAGGGCTGATCAGCCCCAGCATTTT. It is translated as CASSYRADQPQHF.

This clonotype was observed many times. One end of the junction varies from germline; a read error may be responsible. J is TRBJ2-5 and V is TRBV4-3, with TRBD1 matching 10 bases. This CDR3 region has 14 residues. Per germline, CDR1 LGHNA and CDR2 YSLEER. The CDR3 spells CASSQDRGRETQYF. The CDR3 DNA follows: TGTGCCAGCAGCCAAGACAGGGGGCGAGAGACCCAGTACTTC.

Concerning this clonotype itself: A read error may produce the germline difference seen at one junction end. The gene calls are TRBV28 and TRBJ2-3, with D unclear. CDR1 is MDHEN, CDR2 SYDVKM, per germline. The CDR3 contains 13 residues. The chain's CDR3 is CASSPPALDTRYF. The CDR3 DNA is TGTGCCAGCAGCCCCCCAGCCCTCGATACGCGGTATTTT.

This clonotype was counted a few times. The J gene is TRBJ2-7, the V gene TRBV12-3 or TRBV12-4; D is ambiguous. Trimming pared 3 bases from V and 2 bases from J, leaving 5 bases between. The CDR3 is 12 residues long. CDR3: CASSFNTYEQYV. CDR3 nucleotides: TGTGCCAGCAGTTTTAACACCTACGAGCAGTACGTC.

Concerning this clonotype itself: A much larger clone lies a single base off, so this may be a read error. The rearrangement uses TRBV6-2 or TRBV6-3 and TRBJ2-7, with D possibly TRBD1 on 5 matching bases. The CDR3 extends over 13 amino acids. The V gene lost 0 bases and the J gene lost 2 bases, with 5 bases spanning the gap. The germline V gene encodes CDR1 MNHEY and CDR2 SVGEGT. The CDR3 is CASSYSGAYEQYV. The DNA of the CDR3 is TGTGCCAGCAGTTACTCAGGGGCCTACGAGCAGTACGTC.

The chain links TRBV7-9 to TRBJ2-7, with D possibly matching TRBD2 (5 bases). The V end was cut by 4 bases, the J end by 0 bases, with 16 bases between. Looked up from germline, CDR1 is SEHNR and CDR2 is FQNEAQ (reference sequence). This CDR3 is 16 amino acids long. The CDR3 nucleotides read TGTGCCAGCAGCTCGCGGGCGGCTAGGAGCTCCTACGAGCAGTACTTC. This sequence encodes CASSSRAARSSYEQYF. The variable domain in full, with the rest retrieved from reference TRBV7-9 and TRBJ2-7, is DTGVSQNPRHKITKRGQNVTFRCDPISEHNRLYWYRQTLGQGPEFLTYFQNEAQLEKSRLLSDRFSAERPKGSFSTLEIQRTEQGDSAMYLCASSSRAARSSYEQYFGPGTRLTVT.

The rearrangement links TRBV5-6 to TRBJ1-3; possible D gene TRBD1, 6 bases. Germline CDR1 is SGHDT and CDR2 is YYEEEE. V gave up 2 bases and J gave up 0 bases, with 15 bases separating them. The CDR3 sequence is 17 residues long. CDR3 sequence reads: CASSFGPGAYSGNTIYF. In DNA form, the CDR3 reads TGTGCCAGCAGCTTTGGGCCAGGGGCCTACTCTGGAAACACCATATATTTT.

This clonotype was seen many times. The gene calls are TRBV7-8 and TRBJ2-1; 9 nucleotides align to TRBD2. V trimming: 8 bases; J trimming: 6 bases; junction bases outside the gene matches: 8. Germline loops: CDR1 SGHVS, CDR2 FQNEAQ. The CDR3 has 14 residues. The CDR3 spells CASSPGLARNEQFF. CDR3 coding DNA: TGTGCCAGCTCACCGGGACTAGCTCGCAATGAGCAGTTCTTC.

This clonotype was seen only a few times. The rearrangement joins TRBV7-8 to TRBJ1-2, with TRBD1 identical over 7 bases. V shed 2 bases and J 8 bases; nucleotides not matched to a gene: 11. The germline V gene encodes CDR1 SGHVS and CDR2 FQNEAQ. The CDR3 contains 15 residues. Here the CDR3 DNA reads TGTGCCAGCAGCTTACGAAGGACAGGCTATTTGGGCTACACCTTC. Amino acid sequence: CASSLRRTGYLGYTF.

The CDR3 is CASSSGTGQETQYF. The CDR3 nucleotides read TGTGCCAGCAGCTCCGGGACAGGGCAGGAGACCCAGTACTTC. The chain carries TRBV5-6 and TRBJ2-5; 9 nucleotides match TRBD1. CDR1 is SGHDT and CDR2 is YYEEEE in the germline V gene. Trimming took 3 bases from V and 5 from J; bases not matched to a gene: 5. There are 14 residues in the CDR3.

This clonotype has only a few counts. The V and J genes are TRBV29-1 and TRBJ2-3; D unresolved. The germline gives CDR1 SQVTM, CDR2 ANQGSEA. This CDR3 is built from 13 residues. The V end lost 1 base, the J end lost 0 bases, and 5 bases lay between the germline ends. The CDR3 region has the DNA TGCAGCGTTGAAGGTGATAGCACAGATACGCAGTATTTT. Translating gives CSVEGDSTDTQYF.

Many counts were recorded for this clonotype. The chain links TRBV20-1 to TRBJ1-2; TRBD1 matches 11 bases. Germline V gene sequence: CDR1 DFQATT, CDR2 SNEGSKA (reference sequence). This CDR3 contains 15 residues. V was clipped by 0 bases and J by 7 bases; unmatched bases: 7. The CDR3 DNA follows: TGCAGTGCTAGAGAAAGGACAGGGGGCCTGGGTGGCTACACCTTC. It encodes CSARERTGGLGGYTF.

This chain uses TRBV9 with TRBJ1-2; D perhaps matches TRBD1 (5 bases). CDR1 and CDR2 (germline): SGDLS, YYNGEE. The CDR3 has 15 residues. The germline V and J ends were trimmed by 0 bases and 8 bases, with 17 bases remaining between them. The CDR3 loop is CASSVGGTVRGGYTF. Here the CDR3 DNA reads TGTGCCAGCAGCGTAGGAGGGACGGTGAGAGGAGGCTACACCTTC.

The chain has TRBV9 and TRBJ2-2; 10 bases map to TRBD2. The trim removed 3 bases at V and 6 bases at J, leaving 5 bases unmatched. The CDR3 loop spans 15 amino acids. CDR1 and CDR2 from the germline V gene are SGDLS and YYNGEE. Here the CDR3 reads CASSARTSGAGELFF. The CDR3 region has the DNA TGTGCCAGCAGCGCACGGACTAGCGGCGCCGGGGAGCTGTTTTTT.

The rearrangement joins TRBV12-3 or TRBV12-4 to TRBJ1-2; D is uncertain. V was clipped by 3 bases and J by 8 bases, with 10 bases between them. The CDR3 contains 12 residues. CDR3 in DNA: TGTGCCAGCAGTTTCGTCCCGAGGGGCTACACCTTC. Amino acids: CASSFVPRGYTF.

This clonotype was recorded only once. V and J are TRBV10-3 and TRBJ1-5; tentatively, D is TRBD1 (6 bases). The CDR3 is 15 amino acids. CDR1 is ENHRY, CDR2 SYGVKD, per germline. V was trimmed by 3 bases and J by 7 bases, leaving 16 bases between them. The CDR3 DNA sequence: TGTGCCATCAGTGACTCAATCACAGGGATGCAGCCCCAGCATTTT. Translation gives CAISDSITGMQPQHF.

V gene TRBV4-3 combines with J gene TRBJ2-2, with D perhaps matching TRBD2 (6 bases). Germline V gene data show CDR1 as LGHNA and CDR2 as YSLEER. V lost 4 bases and J 4 bases, leaving 16 bases between the germline ends. CDR3 length: 16 amino acids. CDR3 DNA: TGCGCCAGCAGCCTGGCCCCGGCGGGGAGCACCGGGGAGCTGTTTTTT. Protein product: CASSLAPAGSTGELFF.

The chain employs TRBV6-6 and TRBJ1-4; no firm D call. CDR1 MNHNY and CDR2 SVGAGI come from the germline V gene (reference sequence). The CDR3 consists of 12 residues. V lost 6 bases, J lost 8 bases, and 10 bases lay in between. The CDR3 DNA sequence: TGTGCCAGCAGCCCCCGAGGGGAAAAACTGTTTTTT. Amino acid sequence: CASSPRGEKLFF.